Listed here are 9 T cell receptor beta chains from one sample, sequenced in a study of shared clonotypes between healthy human individuals. Positive CCR7 selection of CD45RO-negative cells yielded the naive CD8 cells, and terminally differentiated effector memory CD45RA+ cells were excluded. Here immunoSEQ multiplex PCR was the method, and the copy in TCRdb shows in-frame clones only, minus some. The sample contains 2 million to 2.5 million clones, about 92% of which appear only once. Sequencing used naive CD8+ T cells from PBMCs. All receptors derive from a man younger than 35 in good health. Some clones in this sample may be carry-over from other donors' samples.

The chain couples TRBV28 to TRBJ2-7; D is possibly TRBD1 (5 bases). Germline assignment: CDR1 MDHEN and CDR2 SYDVKM. Trimming removed 6 bases from V and 0 bases from J, with 15 bases in between. This CDR3 is 15 amino acids long. The CDR3 reads CASSTDSESSYEQYF. CDR3 bases: TGTGCCAGCAGCACCGACAGCGAAAGCTCCTACGAGCAGTACTTC.

The rearrangement links TRBV9 to TRBJ1-1; 8 nucleotides match TRBD1. The V and J ends lost 4 bases and 3 bases, in that order; junction bases with no gene match: 8. The germline CDR1 and CDR2 sequences are SGDLS and YYNGEE. The CDR3 is 15 residues long. The CDR3 nucleotides read TGTGCCAGCAGCCTTCGACAGGGGCCGGACACTGAAGCTTTCTTT. This codes for CASSLRQGPDTEAFF.

This clone was detected only once. The chain links TRBV5-4 to TRBJ1-1; the D gene is possibly TRBD1 (5 bases). Trimming stripped 3 bases from V and 6 bases from J, with 18 bases between. The CDR3 runs to 15 residues. Germline CDR1 and CDR2: SGHNT and YYREEE (reference sequence). The CDR3, as DNA: TGTGCCAGCAGCTGGTGGGATGGGGGTCTAGCTGAAGCTTTCTTT. Amino acids: CASSWWDGGLAEAFF.

Concerning this clone: The same CDR3 also results from other DNA sequences found in this sample. The chain carries TRBV29-1 and TRBJ2-7; perhaps D is TRBD1 or TRBD2 (6 bases each). This CDR3 is 11 amino acids long. Germline V CDR1 and CDR2: SQVTM, ANQGSEA. V was cut by 6 bases and J by 6 bases, with 12 bases left in between. The CDR3 region is CSVPRGGEQYF. CDR3 sequence (DNA): TGCAGCGTCCCCAGGGGAGGCGAGCAGTACTTC.

This sequence joins TRBV5-1 and TRBJ2-1; 16 bases are shared with TRBD2. The junction had 7 bases not matched to a gene; V was cut back by 4 bases and J by 6 bases. This CDR3 comprises 17 residues. From germline, CDR1 is SGHRS and CDR2 YFSETQ. CDR3 coding DNA: TGCGCCAGCAGCACCGGGACTAGCGGGAGGGCCTTCAATGAGCAGTTCTTC. It codes for CASSTGTSGRAFNEQFF.

This clone was found a few times. In DNA form, the CDR3 reads TGTGCCAGCAGTTTAGGCAGGGGCGTGAACACTGAAGCTTTCTTT. Residues: CASSLGRGVNTEAFF. The chain uses TRBV28 and TRBJ1-1; maybe TRBD1 (6 bases). Germline V gene data show CDR1 as MDHEN and CDR2 as SYDVKM. The CDR3 covers 15 residues. The V end was cut by 2 bases, the J end by 0 bases, with 10 bases between. The complete variable domain, with remaining parts taken from reference TRBV28 and TRBJ1-1, reads DVKVTQSSRYLVKRTGEKVFLECVQDMDHENMFWYRQDPGLGLRLIYFSYDVKMKEKGDIPEGYSVSREKKERFSLILESASTNQTSMYLCASSLGRGVNTEAFFGQGTRLTVV.

The chain combines TRBV11-1 with TRBJ1-3; tentatively, D is TRBD1 (6 bases). CDR1 is SGHAT, CDR2 FQDESV, per germline (reference sequence). The germline V and J ends were trimmed by 4 bases and 0 bases, with 10 bases remaining between them. The CDR3 contains 15 residues. CDR3 region: CASSYDRSSGNTIYF. CDR3 coding DNA: TGTGCCAGCAGCTACGACAGGTCCTCTGGAAACACCATATATTTT.

The rearrangement joins TRBV6-6 to TRBJ2-7; no clear D. CDR1 is MNHNY, CDR2 SVGAGI, per germline (reference sequence). This CDR3 has 11 residues. V lost 7 bases to trimming and J lost 3 bases, with 7 bases between them. CDR3 in amino acids: CASMAFYEQYF. The DNA for the CDR3 is TGTGCCAGCATGGCCTTCTACGAGCAGTACTTC.

The chain combines TRBV5-1 with TRBJ2-4; D is undetermined. The germline gives CDR1 SGHRS, CDR2 YFSETQ. Trimming removed 7 bases at V and 3 bases at J, with 8 bases between. There are 12 residues in the CDR3. The CDR3 nucleotides are TGCGCCAGCCGTGACGACAAAAACATTCAGTACTTC. Protein sequence: CASRDDKNIQYF.